The sequence of this T cell receptor beta chain was determined in a study of CD4 T cells in relation to SARS-CoV-2 and coronaviruses. The table came from immunoSEQ multiplex PCR; TCRdb's copy has only in-frame clones and leaves some out. The table lists 55,000 to 70,000 clones, 80% to 95% of them singletons. Unexposed donor CD4+ T cells date from about 2010-2019, before the COVID-19 pandemic. Naive and memory CD4+ T cells came from enriched cryopreserved PBMCs. Sequencing was carried out using naive CD4+ T cells from PBMCs. The subset: naive CD4+ T cells isolated by negative enrichment. The sequence was obtained from a human donor in good health.

CDR3 protein: CASSLGGGRFSGNTIYF. The CDR3 nucleotides are TGTGCCAGCAGCTTGGGGGGAGGGAGATTCTCTGGAAACACCATATATTTT. This chain joins TRBV5-5 and TRBJ1-3; D is unresolved. Germline V gene lookup returns CDR1 SGHKS and CDR2 YYEKEE (reference sequence). V shed 0 bases and J shed 0 bases, with 13 bases lying between them. The length of the CDR3 is 17 residues.